Described below is a single T cell receptor (beta chain) sequence and its context. The antigen remains undetermined. Clones were read by immunoSEQ multiplex PCR, and TCRdb kept only the in-frame ones, dropping some. The table records around 600,000 clones, 90% to 95% of them present only once. CD8 cells regarded as naive lacked CD45RO, were positively chosen for CCR7, and omitted terminally differentiated effector memory CD45RA+ cells. This specimen belongs to a study of shared clonotypes between healthy human individuals. Broader study findings: Naive subsets generally had larger estimated richness than memory subsets.

The germline V gene encodes CDR1 SGHDN and CDR2 FVKESK. V was clipped by 0 bases and J by 4 bases, with 9 bases between them. This CDR3 contains 15 residues. The V and J genes are TRBV14 and TRBJ1-4; no clear D. This receptor was taken from a woman under 40 in good health. Sequenced sample: naive CD8+ T cells sorted from blood. The CDR3 loop is CASSQDTEINEKLFF. In DNA, the CDR3 is TGTGCCAGCAGCCAAGACACAGAGATTAATGAAAAACTGTTTTTT.